The 30 T cell receptor beta chains given below trace back to one sample, sequenced in a study of PD-1 blockade in mismatch repair-deficient tumors. Only in-frame clones appear in the TCRdb table, and some are missing; sequencing was by immunoSEQ multiplex PCR. In the table there are about 68,000 clones, almost 80% of which are singletons. Sample: peripheral blood, taken 2 weeks after starting pembrolizumab. The receptors shown here come from an adult with mismatch repair-deficient cancer.

The chain joins TRBV6-5 to TRBJ2-7, with 8 positions matching TRBD2. The germline gives CDR1 MNHEY, CDR2 SVGAGI. The CDR3 is 14 residues long. V shed 8 bases, J shed 1 base, and the junction held 7 bases outside the gene matches. The CDR3 region is CASLPSGRSYEQYF. In nucleotides, the CDR3 is TGTGCCAGCTTACCTAGCGGGCGTTCCTACGAGCAGTACTTC.

As concerns this clone: No conserved phenylalanine or tryptophan ends this CDR3, so it is likely a read error. Because the CDR3's place on the DNA is in doubt, the DNA is left out and the CDR3 is given as listed by TCRdb. The genes are TRBV30 and TRBJ1-2. The CDR3 numbers 12 amino acids, ends counted. The germline V gene has CDR1 GTSNPN and CDR2 SVGIG (reference sequence). The CDR3 sequence is CAWNDRGAIKFL.

The J gene is TRBJ1-3, the V gene TRBV5-6; D uncertain. V was pared by 1 base and J by 9 bases, with 11 bases between. From germline, CDR1 is SGHDT and CDR2 YYEEEE. CDR3 length: 13 residues. The CDR3, as DNA: TGTGCCAGCAGCTTGAAACCCTCGGGCACCATATATTTT. Encoded protein: CASSLKPSGTIYF.

This clone was recorded a few times. This chain joins TRBV6-1 and TRBJ2-7; perhaps TRBD2 as D (5 bases). This CDR3 has 14 amino acids. Trimming stripped 2 bases from V and 1 base from J, with 9 bases between. Germline V lookup: CDR1 MNHNS, CDR2 SASEGT. CDR3 region: CASSELALSYEQYF. In DNA, the CDR3 is TGTGCCAGCAGTGAACTAGCTTTATCCTACGAGCAGTACTTC.

The gene calls are TRBV5-1 and TRBJ2-5; TRBD2 is a possible D gene (5 bases). V was trimmed by 5 bases and J by 2 bases, leaving 16 bases between them. The CDR3 consists of 15 residues. CDR1 SGHRS and CDR2 YFSETQ come from the germline V gene. For the CDR3, the DNA is TGCGCCAGCAGAGAAGACGTCAGCGGTCAAGAGACCCAGTACTTC. Protein: CASREDVSGQETQYF.

Turning to this clone: The junction and the germline gene differ at one end; a read error may be behind it. The gene calls are TRBV7-7 and TRBJ2-2, with 9 bases identical to TRBD1. CDR1 SSHAT and CDR2 FNYEAQ come from the germline V gene (reference sequence). This CDR3 comprises 17 residues. The CDR3 nucleotides are TGTGCTAGCAGCTTAGAATCGGGACAGGGAAACACCGGGGAGCTGTTTTTT. Protein: CASSLESGQGNTGELFF.

The rearrangement links TRBV11-2 to TRBJ2-3; TRBD2 aligns across 7 bases. CDR3 size: 15 residues. The V and J ends lost 1 base and 6 bases, in that order; junction bases with no gene match: 7. Germline V gene data show CDR1 as SGHAT and CDR2 as FQNNGV. Here the CDR3 reads CASSLGGRARDTQYF. DNA of the CDR3: TGTGCCAGCAGCTTAGGAGGGAGGGCCAGGGATACGCAGTATTTT.

The J gene is TRBJ2-7, the V gene TRBV10-3, with D possibly matching TRBD2 (6 bases). The CDR3 contains 13 residues. The germline CDR1 and CDR2 sequences are ENHRY and SYGVKD. Trimming removed 8 bases at V and 6 bases at J, with 17 bases between. CDR3 sequence: CAIQDNGEAEQYF. DNA for the CDR3: TGTGCCATCCAGGACAATGGGGAGGCCGAGCAGTACTTC.

The chain joins TRBV7-9 to TRBJ1-4; unclear D gene. V gave up 0 bases and J gave up 4 bases, with 12 bases separating them. The CDR3 length is 16 residues. Germline V gene lookup returns CDR1 SEHNR and CDR2 FQNEAQ (reference sequence). The CDR3 region is CASSLAGGTVNEKLFF. The CDR3 region has the DNA TGTGCCAGCAGCTTAGCGGGAGGAACAGTTAATGAAAAACTGTTTTTT.

The gene calls are TRBV7-9 and TRBJ1-2, with no clear D. Trimming took off 1 base at V and 1 base at J, with 10 bases between the two ends. CDR3 size: 15 residues. Germline CDR1 and CDR2: SEHNR and FQNEAQ (reference sequence). The CDR3 region is CASSLGGRNNYGYTF. The CDR3 DNA sequence: TGTGCCAGCAGCTTAGGCGGCAGAAATAACTATGGCTACACCTTC.

This sequence joins TRBV5-4 and TRBJ2-3, with D perhaps matching TRBD1 (6 bases). Germline lookup yields CDR1 SGHNT and CDR2 YYREEE (reference sequence). The CDR3 extends over 17 amino acids. Trimming shortened V by 4 bases and J by 8 bases, and 26 bases separated the two germline ends. CDR3 amino acids: CASSPPQDRGDWSTQYF. DNA of the CDR3: TGTGCCAGCAGCCCCCCGCAGGACAGAGGTGATTGGAGTACGCAGTATTTT.

This chain connects TRBV21-1 to TRBJ2-7. TRBV21-1 is flagged as a pseudogene. This CDR3 region has 16 residues. The CDR3 nucleotides read TGTGCCAGCAGCAAAGACCGCTCTACGGCTACCTACGAGCAGTACTTC. This sequence encodes CASSKDRSTATYEQYF.

This chain links TRBV5-1 with TRBJ2-3, with D unclear. Germline V gene lookup returns CDR1 SGHRS and CDR2 YFSETQ. This CDR3 is 16 amino acids long. Trimming took off 0 bases at V and 3 bases at J, with 14 bases between the two ends. The CDR3 DNA reads as TGCGCCAGCAGCTTGGCCGTAAAGGAAGGGACAGATACGCAGTATTTT. This gives the protein CASSLAVKEGTDTQYF.

The chain combines TRBV6-5 with TRBJ2-2; possible D gene TRBD1, 5 bases. V was trimmed by 4 bases and J by 0 bases, leaving 9 bases between them. Germline V gene lookup returns CDR1 MNHEY and CDR2 SVGAGI. CDR3 length: 15 residues. Here the CDR3 reads CASSSTGANTGELFF. The CDR3 DNA is TGTGCCAGCAGTTCTACAGGTGCGAACACCGGGGAGCTGTTTTTT.

The rearrangement uses TRBV19 and TRBJ1-3; no clear D gene. CDR1 LNHDA and CDR2 SQIVND come from the germline V gene (reference sequence). V was clipped by 7 bases and J by 0 bases, with 13 bases between them. The CDR3 extends over 15 amino acids. The CDR3 reads CASTPQLYSGNTIYF. The CDR3 DNA reads as TGTGCCAGTACCCCCCAGCTCTACTCTGGAAACACCATATATTTT.

This clone was recorded a few times. The rearrangement joins TRBV5-6 to TRBJ1-2, with D possibly matching TRBD1 (6 bases). Trimming removed 3 bases from V and 3 bases from J, with 15 bases in between. CDR1 is SGHDT and CDR2 is YYEEEE in the germline V gene. The CDR3 loop spans 15 amino acids. CDR3 bases: TGTGCCAGCAGCTGGACAGTCTCCCCCTACTATGGCTACACCTTC. Protein sequence: CASSWTVSPYYGYTF.

CDR3 DNA: TGTGCCAGCGGAGGGTTGAAGGGACGCGGGAACACTGAAGCTTTCTTT. It encodes CASGGLKGRGNTEAFF. V is TRBV27 and J is TRBJ1-1; tentatively, D is TRBD1 (5 bases). Trimming pared 8 bases from V and 1 base from J, leaving 20 bases between. Germline assignment: CDR1 MNHEY and CDR2 SMNVEV (reference sequence). The CDR3 contains 16 residues.

The chain carries TRBV11-2 and TRBJ2-1; tentative D call: TRBD2 (7 bases). Germline V gene data show CDR1 as SGHAT and CDR2 as FQNNGV. Trimming pared 5 bases from V and 2 bases from J, leaving 16 bases between. The CDR3 is made up of 16 amino acids. The CDR3 nucleotides read TGTGCCAGCAGCCCGGGGGGCGGTTATACCTACAATGAGCAGTTCTTC. Protein product: CASSPGGGYTYNEQFF.

The chain has TRBV7-3 and TRBJ2-6; 7 bases fit TRBD1. The ends lost 1 base at V and 0 bases at J; junction bases unmatched: 3. Per germline, CDR1 SGHTA and CDR2 FQGTGA. The CDR3 has 17 residues. CDR3 DNA sequence: TGTGCCAGCAGCTTAATAGGGGGCATCTCTGGGGCCAACGTCCTGACTTTC. Translated: CASSLIGGISGANVLTF.

V usage is TRBV5-1 and J usage is TRBJ2-3; 8 bases are a match to TRBD1. Germline CDR1 reads SGHRS; CDR2 reads YFSETQ. Trimming at V came to 4 bases and at J to 4 bases, leaving 5 bases not matched to a gene. The CDR3 is 14 amino acids. The CDR3 nucleotides are TGCGCCAGCAGCATACCGGACAGGGCAGATACGCAGTATTTT. As protein: CASSIPDRADTQYF.

This clone was detected once. The chain employs TRBV7-3 and TRBJ2-3, with 10 bases that match TRBD1. The CDR3 length is 13 residues. CDR1 SGHTA and CDR2 FQGTGA come from the germline V gene. With V trimmed by 9 bases and J by 1 base, 1 base remained unmatched. The CDR3 region is CASGTGGTDTQYF. CDR3 bases: TGTGCCAGTGGGACAGGGGGCACAGATACGCAGTATTTT.

V is TRBV6-5 and J is TRBJ2-7, with a tentative D call TRBD2 (6 bases). The germline V and J ends were trimmed by 2 bases and 5 bases, with 16 bases remaining between them. CDR3 length: 15 residues. Germline CDR1 MNHEY, CDR2 SVGAGI. CDR3 in DNA: TGTGCCAGCAGTTACACGGGAGACCTCCCGGACGAGCAGTACTTC. Amino acids: CASSYTGDLPDEQYF.

The V call is TRBV7-6, the J call TRBJ1-1; TRBD1 is a possible D gene (5 bases). The germline V gene encodes CDR1 SGHVS and CDR2 FNYEAQ. With 5 bases removed from V and 0 bases from J, the gap between germline ends came to 13 bases. The CDR3 extends over 15 amino acids. CDR3 amino acids: CASSPGGVMNTEAFF. The CDR3 DNA reads TGTGCCAGCAGCCCGGGGGGGGTAATGAACACTGAAGCTTTCTTT.

V is TRBV21-1 and J is TRBJ1-1. TRBV21-1 is labeled a pseudogene. The CDR3 is made up of 19 amino acids. The CDR3 here is CASSKARRSGPGGNTEAFF. The CDR3 region has the DNA TGTGCCAGCAGCAAAGCCCGCAGATCCGGGCCCGGGGGGAACACTGAAGCTTTCTTT.

This clone has more than one count but fewer than ten. J is TRBJ2-5 and V is TRBV6-5, with TRBD1 identical over 7 bases. V shed 0 bases, J shed 2 bases, and the junction held 6 bases outside the gene matches. In germline, CDR1 is MNHEY, CDR2 SVGAGI. This CDR3 has 16 residues. CDR3: CASSYSRGTVQETQYF. The CDR3 bases are TGTGCCAGCAGTTACTCGAGGGGGACAGTTCAAGAGACCCAGTACTTC.

J is TRBJ2-5 and V is TRBV14, with 7 nucleotides matching TRBD1. Unmatched junction bases numbered 14, after V lost 6 bases and J lost 7 bases. Germline V gene lookup returns CDR1 SGHDN and CDR2 FVKESK. This CDR3 contains 15 residues. The CDR3: CASSPATGRKGTQYF. The CDR3 DNA reads as TGTGCCAGCAGTCCCGCGACAGGGCGAAAAGGGACCCAGTACTTC.

J is TRBJ2-3 and V is TRBV30, with TRBD1 identical over 10 bases. Per the germline V gene, CDR1 is GTSNPN and CDR2 is SVGIG (reference sequence). The CDR3 extends over 15 amino acids. V lost 5 bases and J lost 4; bases outside the gene matches: 9. In DNA, the CDR3 is TGTGCCTGGGAGAGCGGGACAGGGGTTTCAGATACGCAGTATTTT. Amino acid sequence: CAWESGTGVSDTQYF.

This chain joins TRBV27 and TRBJ2-2; 8 nucleotides align to TRBD2. The CDR3 is 16 amino acids. Germline assignment: CDR1 MNHEY and CDR2 SMNVEV (reference sequence). The ends lost 5 bases at V and 8 bases at J; junction bases unmatched: 13. The CDR3 region is CASSPHLGLAPGELFF. In DNA form, the CDR3 reads TGTGCCAGCAGTCCTCACCTTGGACTAGCCCCTGGGGAGCTGTTTTTT.

The chain recombines TRBV14 with TRBJ1-4; D perhaps matches TRBD1 (5 bases). The CDR3 spans 13 residues. Per germline, CDR1 SGHDN and CDR2 FVKESK. The V end lost 3 bases, the J end lost 8 bases, and 10 bases lay between the germline ends. The CDR3 is CASSQGLREKLFF. The DNA of the CDR3 is TGTGCCAGCAGCCAGGGACTTAGAGAAAAACTGTTTTTT.

The chain uses TRBV12-5 and TRBJ2-5; 7 bases are shared with TRBD1. Germline loops: CDR1 LGHNT, CDR2 FRNRAP. The CDR3 contains 15 residues. V was pared by 6 bases and J by 0 bases, with 7 bases of the junction left unmatched. CDR3 residues: CASGTGQTYQETQYF. As DNA, the CDR3 is TGTGCTAGTGGGACGGGACAGACATACCAAGAGACCCAGTACTTC.